This TCR beta chain was retrieved from a study of shared clonotypes between healthy human individuals. Across the study: Each donor's CD4 naive and CD4 memory cells filled three plates apiece, CD8 naive two, and CD8 memory one. General study findings and limits: Sorted-subset sequencing, rarefaction showed, was incomplete despite large depth.

In the authors' workflow: Filtering of immunoSEQ junctional sequences could not match full-length read filtering. Clones were read by immunoSEQ multiplex PCR, and TCRdb kept only the in-frame ones, dropping some. V and J calls plus clone size are reproduced from that table; the DNA served to infer D and trimming. The sample has about 2,100,000 clones; approximately 94% are singletons. CD45RO-negative cells were positively selected for CCR7, leaving out terminally differentiated effector memory CD45RA+ cells. Notes on this clone: Its antigen remains unknown.

CDR3 length equals 16 residues. The ends lost 6 bases at V and 4 bases at J; junction bases unmatched: 15. CDR1 and CDR2 from the germline V gene are SGHDT and YYEEEE. This chain uses TRBV5-6 with TRBJ1-1, with 7 bases lining up with TRBD1. The TCR was taken from a man between 18 and 29 years old in good health. Some clones in this sample may be carry-over from other donors' samples. Sequencing was performed on naive CD8+ T cells from PBMCs. This chain's CDR3 is CASTPNRGRGGTEAFF. CDR3 bases: TGTGCCAGCACACCAAATCGGGGCAGGGGGGGCACTGAAGCTTTCTTT.